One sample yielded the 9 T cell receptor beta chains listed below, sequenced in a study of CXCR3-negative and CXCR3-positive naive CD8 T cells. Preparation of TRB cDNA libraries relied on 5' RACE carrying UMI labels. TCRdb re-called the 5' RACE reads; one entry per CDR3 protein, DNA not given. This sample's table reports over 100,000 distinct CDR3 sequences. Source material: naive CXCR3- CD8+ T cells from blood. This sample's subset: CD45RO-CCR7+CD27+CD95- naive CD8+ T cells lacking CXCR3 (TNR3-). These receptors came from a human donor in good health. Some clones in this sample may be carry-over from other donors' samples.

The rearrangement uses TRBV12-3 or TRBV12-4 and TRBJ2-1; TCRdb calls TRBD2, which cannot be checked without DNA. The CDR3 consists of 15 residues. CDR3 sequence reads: CASSSELAGVNEQFF.

The CDR3 loop reads CASSLIVNGGPGNTIYF. The chain carries TRBV7-6 and TRBJ1-3; TCRdb's D gene call, TRBD1, goes unchecked for lack of DNA. The CDR3 is 17 amino acids. Germline CDR1 reads SGHVS; CDR2 reads FNYEAQ.

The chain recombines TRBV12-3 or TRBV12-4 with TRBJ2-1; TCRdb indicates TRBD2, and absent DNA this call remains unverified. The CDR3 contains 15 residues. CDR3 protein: CASSKSQGRTNEQFF.

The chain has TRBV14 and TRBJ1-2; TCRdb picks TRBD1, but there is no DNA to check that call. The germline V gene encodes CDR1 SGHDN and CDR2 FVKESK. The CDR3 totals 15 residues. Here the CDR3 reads CASSPYRGGNYGYTF.

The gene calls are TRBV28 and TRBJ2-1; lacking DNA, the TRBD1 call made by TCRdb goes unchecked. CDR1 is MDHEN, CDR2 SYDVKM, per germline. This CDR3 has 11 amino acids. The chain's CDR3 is CASSETGTVFF.

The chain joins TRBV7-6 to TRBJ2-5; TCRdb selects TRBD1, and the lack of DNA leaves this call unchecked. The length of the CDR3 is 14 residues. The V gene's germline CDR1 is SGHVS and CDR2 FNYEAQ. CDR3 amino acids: CASSSQGWVETQYF.

CDR3 in amino acids: CASGRLFVDYNEQFF. The rearrangement links TRBV6-6 to TRBJ2-1. The CDR3 length is 15 residues. The germline gives CDR1 MNHNY, CDR2 SVGAGI (reference sequence).

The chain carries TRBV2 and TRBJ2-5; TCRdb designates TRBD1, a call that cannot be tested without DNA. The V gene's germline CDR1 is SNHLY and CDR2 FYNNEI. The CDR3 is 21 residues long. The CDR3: CASSGPPGDRVASGGVETQYF.

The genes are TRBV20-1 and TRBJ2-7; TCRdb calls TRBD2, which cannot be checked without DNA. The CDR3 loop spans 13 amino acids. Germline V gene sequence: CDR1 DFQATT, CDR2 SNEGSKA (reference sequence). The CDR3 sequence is CSAPLSPSYEQYF.